The 24 T cell receptor beta chains given below trace back to one sample, sequenced in a study of Ad26.COV2.S vaccination and SARS-CoV-2 variants. Treatment given: some 20 received Ad26.COV2.S at low or high dose, single or two shots; 5 received placebo; per-sample allocation not given. Day 63 after the first vaccine or placebo injection was the time point for sampling. Measured with immunoSEQ multiplex PCR; TCRdb has only the in-frame clones, and not every one. The data contain 440,000 or so clones, around 91% of them singletons. Specimen: peripheral blood, collected in a trial of Ad26.COV2.S vaccine versus placebo. The receptors were sampled from a person aged 18-65 years who received the Ad26.COV2.S COVID-19 vaccine or a placebo.

The V call is TRBV3-1 (or the pseudogene TRBV3-2), the J call TRBJ1-5, with TRBD1 identical over 9 bases. Trimming cost V 6 bases and J 1 base; bases outside gene matches: 4. The CDR3 has 15 amino acids. CDR1 is LGHDT, CDR2 YNNKEL, per germline (reference sequence). CDR3: CASSPGQGSNQPQHF. In DNA, the CDR3 is TGTGCCAGCAGTCCGGGACAGGGAAGCAATCAGCCCCAGCATTTT.

This clone was seen only once. The V call is TRBV10-2, the J call TRBJ1-5; 8 positions agree with TRBD1. Germline V gene data show CDR1 as WSHSY and CDR2 as SAAADI. V gave up 5 bases and J gave up 1 base; unmatched junction bases: 13. The length of the CDR3 is 18 residues. DNA for the CDR3: TGCGCCAGCAGTAACCAAGCAGGGGGCGCGGGGAGCAATCAGCCCCAGCATTTT. Protein product: CASSNQAGGAGSNQPQHF.

This clone was observed once. The chain recombines TRBV6-2 or TRBV6-3 with TRBJ2-7; tentatively, D is TRBD1 or TRBD2 (5 bases each). The CDR3 is made up of 14 amino acids. Trimming stripped 0 bases from V and 3 bases from J, with 9 bases between. Germline V gene data show CDR1 as MNHEY and CDR2 as SVGEGT. CDR3 in DNA: TGTGCCAGCAGTTACTCGGGGGATCGCTACGAGCAGTACTTC. Its translation is CASSYSGDRYEQYF.

The rearrangement links TRBV7-8 to TRBJ2-5; 7 bases align to TRBD2. This CDR3 spans 13 amino acids. Germline V CDR1 and CDR2: SGHVS, FQNEAQ. Trimming at V came to 1 base and at J to 4 bases, leaving 0 bases not matched to a gene. Here the CDR3 DNA reads TGTGCCAGCAGCTTAGGCGGGGGAGAGACCCAGTACTTC. Its translation: CASSLGGGETQYF.

The chain recombines TRBV3-1 (or the pseudogene TRBV3-2) with TRBJ1-1; a weak D match, TRBD1 (6 bases). Trimming took off 4 bases at V and 1 base at J, with 13 bases between the two ends. This CDR3 contains 15 residues. Germline CDR1 LGHDT, CDR2 YNNKEL (reference sequence). CDR3 bases: TGTGCCAGCAGCCGGGCGGTGACAGGGAACACTGAAGCTTTCTTT. Its translation is CASSRAVTGNTEAFF.

The V gene is TRBV28, the J gene TRBJ2-7; TRBD1 aligns across 7 bases. Germline V lookup: CDR1 MDHEN, CDR2 SYDVKM. Trimming at V came to 6 bases and at J to 5 bases, leaving 10 bases not matched to a gene. The CDR3 is 14 amino acids. CDR3 nucleotides: TGTGCCAGCAGACCCTTCCAGGGGGTCCACGAGCAGTACTTC. Translation gives CASRPFQGVHEQYF. The entire variable domain, with the rest obtained from reference TRBV28 and TRBJ2-7, is as follows: DVKVTQSSRYLVKRTGEKVFLECVQDMDHENMFWYRQDPGLGLRLIYFSYDVKMKEKGDIPEGYSVSREKKERFSLILESASTNQTSMYLCASRPFQGVHEQYFGPGTRLTVT.

This sequence joins TRBV9 and TRBJ1-1, with D hard to call. Trimming stripped 4 bases from V and 0 bases from J, with 13 bases between. CDR1 and CDR2 from the germline V gene are SGDLS and YYNGEE. This CDR3 has 15 residues. CDR3 residues: CASSPRGGLNTEAFF. For the CDR3, the DNA is TGTGCCAGCAGCCCCCGGGGAGGTTTGAACACTGAAGCTTTCTTT.

The chain has TRBV6-1 and TRBJ2-1, with unresolved D. The CDR3 is 13 residues long. The V gene lost 0 bases and the J gene lost 4 bases, with 4 bases spanning the gap. Germline values: CDR1 MNHNS, CDR2 SASEGT. CDR3 nucleotide sequence: TGTGCCAGCAGTGAAGCGGGATACAATGAGCAGTTCTTC. Protein: CASSEAGYNEQFF.

The DNA for the CDR3 is TGTGCCAGCATTAAAAGTCAGCGGGAGAAGAACGAGCAGTACTTC. Translating gives CASIKSQREKNEQYF. The chain carries TRBV2 and TRBJ2-7; TRBD2 matches 8 bases. CDR3 length: 15 residues. Germline lookup yields CDR1 SNHLY and CDR2 FYNNEI. V shed 7 bases and J 5 bases; nucleotides not matched to a gene: 13.

This clone was observed a single time. The chain joins TRBV2 to TRBJ2-7, with D possibly TRBD2 on 5 matching bases. The CDR3 extends over 13 amino acids. The germline V gene has CDR1 SNHLY and CDR2 FYNNEI. Trimming took 4 bases from V and 4 from J, leaving 11 bases between them. In DNA form, the CDR3 reads TGTGCCAGCAGTGGAGGGCAAGGGTACGAGCAGTACTTC. Residues: CASSGGQGYEQYF.

V and J are TRBV7-9 and TRBJ2-5; 8 bases fit TRBD2. After removal of 2 bases from V and 7 bases from J, the junction contained 9 bases not matched to a gene. The CDR3 consists of 15 residues. CDR1 and CDR2 (germline): SEHNR, FQNEAQ (reference sequence). CDR3: CASSLTGTAGGTQYF. In nucleotides, the CDR3 is TGTGCCAGCAGCTTAACCGGGACTGCGGGGGGGACCCAGTACTTC.

Here the CDR3 reads CASSYRAGGSYEQYF. The CDR3 DNA reads TGTGCCAGCAGTTACCGGGCAGGTGGGTCCTACGAGCAGTACTTC. The genes are TRBV6-2 or TRBV6-3 and TRBJ2-7; D unclear. The CDR3 runs 15 residues. V shed 2 bases and J shed 1 base, with 12 bases lying between them. In germline, CDR1 is MNHEY, CDR2 SVGEGT.

The chain links TRBV7-2 to TRBJ1-1; TRBD1 is a possible D gene (5 bases). V was pared by 4 bases and J by 1 base, with 13 bases between. CDR3 size: 15 residues. Germline CDR1 and CDR2: SGHTA and FQGNSA. CDR3 sequence (DNA): TGTGCCAGCAGCTCATACACTACAGGGAACACTGAAGCTTTCTTT. Translated: CASSSYTTGNTEAFF.

The rearrangement links TRBV5-4 to TRBJ2-1; the match to TRBD1 covers 7 bases. V shed 3 bases and J 7 bases; nucleotides not matched to a gene: 7. CDR1 and CDR2 from the germline V gene are SGHNT and YYREEE (reference sequence). This CDR3 has 14 amino acids. CDR3 sequence reads: CASSYTTGWNEQFF. The CDR3 DNA reads as TGTGCCAGCAGCTATACGACAGGGTGGAATGAGCAGTTCTTC. Combining the CDR3 with reference TRBV5-4 and TRBJ2-1 gives the whole variable domain ETGVTQSPTHLIKTRGQQVTLRCSSQSGHNTVSWYQQALGQGPQFIFQYYREEENGRGNFPPRFSGLQFPNYSSELNVNALELDDSALYLCASSYTTGWNEQFFGPGTRLTVL.

This chain joins TRBV6-6 and TRBJ2-7; 9 bases agree with TRBD1. Germline lookup yields CDR1 MNHNY and CDR2 SVGAGI (reference sequence). The length of the CDR3 is 16 residues. The ends lost 6 bases at V and 0 bases at J; junction bases unmatched: 9. The CDR3 sequence is CASRSTQGAGSYEQYF. DNA of the CDR3: TGTGCCAGCAGGTCCACACAGGGGGCTGGCTCCTACGAGCAGTACTTC.

The chain joins TRBV29-1 to TRBJ1-4; D uncertain. Germline CDR1 SQVTM, CDR2 ANQGSEA. V gave up 2 bases and J gave up 8 bases, with 12 bases separating them. This CDR3 region has 13 residues. CDR3 in amino acids: CSVELGSGEKLFF. Here the CDR3 DNA reads TGCAGCGTTGAACTGGGGAGTGGGGAAAAACTGTTTTTT.

The rearrangement links TRBV27 to TRBJ1-6; the D is unclear. V was pared by 6 bases and J by 9 bases, with 6 bases between. CDR1 and CDR2 (germline): MNHEY, SMNVEV (reference sequence). This CDR3 contains 11 residues. The CDR3 loop is CASSSGSPLHF. The CDR3 DNA follows: TGTGCCAGCAGCTCTGGTTCACCCCTCCACTTT.

The CDR3 protein is CASSQGLAVTKNIQYF. CDR3 coding DNA: TGTGCCAGCAGCCAGGGACTAGCTGTTACCAAAAACATTCAGTACTTC. The rearrangement links TRBV13 to TRBJ2-4, with 9 bases that match TRBD2. There are 16 residues in the CDR3. CDR1 and CDR2 from the germline V gene are PRHDT and FYEKMQ (reference sequence). With 5 bases clipped from V and 2 bases from J, the junction kept 7 bases outside the gene matches.

The rearrangement joins TRBV5-1 to TRBJ1-1; 7 nucleotides align to TRBD1. The CDR3 sequence is 15 residues long. V shed 0 bases, J shed 1 base, and the junction held 3 bases outside the gene matches. CDR1 is SGHRS, CDR2 YFSETQ, per germline. The CDR3 DNA follows: TGCGCCAGCAGCTTGGGTCGGGACAGGAACACTGAAGCTTTCTTT. Translated, it gives CASSLGRDRNTEAFF.

The chain employs TRBV27 and TRBJ1-1; a possible D gene is TRBD1 (6 bases). V was pared by 0 bases and J by 4 bases, with 12 bases between. The CDR3 has 15 residues. Germline V gives CDR1 MNHEY, CDR2 SMNVEV (reference sequence). CDR3 region: CASSLSTDSLTEAFF. The CDR3 DNA follows: TGTGCCAGCAGTTTATCAACGGACAGCCTCACTGAAGCTTTCTTT.

The chain has TRBV15 and TRBJ2-1, with 8 bases that match TRBD2. V lost 6 bases to trimming and J lost 2 bases; unmatched junction nucleotides: 9. CDR1 is LNHNV, CDR2 YYDKDF, per germline (reference sequence). This CDR3 is 16 amino acids long. The CDR3 DNA follows: TGTGCCACCAGTCCCATGGGGCGGGAGGCCTACAATGAGCAGTTCTTC. It yields the protein CATSPMGREAYNEQFF.

The chain carries TRBV27 and TRBJ2-7, with TRBD1 as a possible D gene (5 bases). Trimming removed 7 bases from V and 6 bases from J, with 22 bases in between. This CDR3 has 15 residues. Germline V gene data show CDR1 as MNHEY and CDR2 as SMNVEV (reference sequence). The CDR3 DNA reads as TGTGCCAGCAAGCTAACCAGGGCCTCCACCGTCGAGCAGTACTTC. This codes for CASKLTRASTVEQYF.

This clone was observed once. The V gene is TRBV30, the J gene TRBJ2-3, with a weak D call TRBD1 (6 bases). The CDR3 contains 11 residues. In germline, CDR1 is GTSNPN, CDR2 SVGIG (reference sequence). Trimming pared 2 bases from V and 10 bases from J, leaving 10 bases between. CDR3 bases: TGTGCCTGGAGTCAGGGGAAGGCGCAGTATTTT. This sequence encodes CAWSQGKAQYF.

The genes are TRBV29-1 and TRBJ2-1; TRBD1 agrees at 10 bases. Germline loops: CDR1 SQVTM, CDR2 ANQGSEA. Losses at the gene ends were 5 bases for V and 3 bases for J; bases not matched to a gene: 4. CDR3 length: 14 residues. The CDR3 DNA reads as TGCAGCGTTCGGACAGGGGGGGACTACAATGAGCAGTTCTTC. Translating it yields CSVRTGGDYNEQFF.